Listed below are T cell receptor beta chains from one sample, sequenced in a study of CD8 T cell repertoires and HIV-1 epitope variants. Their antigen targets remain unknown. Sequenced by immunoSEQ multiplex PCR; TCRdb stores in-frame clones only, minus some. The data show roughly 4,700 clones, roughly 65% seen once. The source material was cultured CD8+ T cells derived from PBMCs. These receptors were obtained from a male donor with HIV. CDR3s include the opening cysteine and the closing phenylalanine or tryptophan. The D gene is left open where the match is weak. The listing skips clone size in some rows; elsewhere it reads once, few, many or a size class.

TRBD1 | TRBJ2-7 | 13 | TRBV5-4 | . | TGTGCCAGCAGCCGTCGACAGGGGAACGAGCAGTACTTC | CASSRRQGNEQYF
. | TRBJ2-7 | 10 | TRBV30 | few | TGTGCCTGGAGTTTAACAGGGAGGCACTTC | CAWSLTGRHF
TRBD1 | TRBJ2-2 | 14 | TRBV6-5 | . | TGTGCCAGCAGTTACGGACAGGGGGCCGGGGAGCTGTTTTTT | CASSYGQGAGELFF
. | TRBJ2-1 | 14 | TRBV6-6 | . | TGTGCCAGCAGTTACTCGTTGAGTTACAATGAGCAGTTCTTC | CASSYSLSYNEQFF
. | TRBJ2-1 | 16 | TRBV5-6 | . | TGTGCCAGCAGCTTGCGGTCAGCATTTGGATACAATGAGCAGTTCTTC | CASSLRSAFGYNEQFF
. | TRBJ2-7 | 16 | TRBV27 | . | TGTGCCAGCAGTCCACTACATGGGGAAGGTTCCTACGAGCAGTACTTC | CASSPLHGEGSYEQYF
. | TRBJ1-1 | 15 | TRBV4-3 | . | TGCGCCAGCAGCCAAGATCCTGGGGGTGGCACTGAAGCTTTCTTT | CASSQDPGGGTEAFF
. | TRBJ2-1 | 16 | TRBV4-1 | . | TGCGCCAGCAGCCAAGAAAGTCTAGCGCTTTACAATGAGCAGTTCTTC | CASSQESLALYNEQFF
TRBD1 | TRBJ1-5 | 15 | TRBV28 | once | TGTGCCAGCAGCCCGGACAGGGAATATGATCAGCCCCAGCATTTT | CASSPDREYDQPQHF
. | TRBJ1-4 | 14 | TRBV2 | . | TGTGCCAGCAGTGATTCCCGGGGGGATGAAAAACTGTTTTTT | CASSDSRGDEKLFF
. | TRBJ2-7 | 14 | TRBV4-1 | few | TGCGCCAGCAGCCAACAGGACTGGACCTACGAGCAGTACTTC | CASSQQDWTYEQYF
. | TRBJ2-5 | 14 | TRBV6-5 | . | TGTGCCAGCAGTCCTCAGGACGGGACCGAGACCCAGTACTTC | CASSPQDGTETQYF
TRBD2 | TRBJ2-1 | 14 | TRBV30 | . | TGTGCCTGGGAGCACCCGGGGGGGCCGGGTGAGCAGTTCTTC | CAWEHPGGPGEQFF
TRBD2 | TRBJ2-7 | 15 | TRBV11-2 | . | TGTGCCAGCAGCTCTAGCGGCACCTTACCCTACGAGCAGTACTTC | CASSSSGTLPYEQYF
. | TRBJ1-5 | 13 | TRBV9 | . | TGTGCCAGCAGCGTAGCACTCAGTCAGCCCCAGCATTTT | CASSVALSQPQHF
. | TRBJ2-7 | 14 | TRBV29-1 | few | TGCAGCGCCCTCGGAAGAAGGGGTTTAGGCGAGCAGTACTTC | CSALGRRGLGEQYF
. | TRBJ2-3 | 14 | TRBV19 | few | TGTGCCAGTAGTACCGGGCCCGAAACAGATACGCAGTATTTT | CASSTGPETDTQYF
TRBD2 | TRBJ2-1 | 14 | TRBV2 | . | TGTGCCAGCATTCTAGCGGGACCGTATAATGAGCAGTTCTTC | CASILAGPYNEQFF
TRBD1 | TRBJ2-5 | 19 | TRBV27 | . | TGTGCCAGCAGTTCCACGACAACCACACAGGGGGCGAAGGGCGAGACCCAGTACTTC | CASSSTTTTQGAKGETQYF
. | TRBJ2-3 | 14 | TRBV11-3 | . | TGTGCCAGCAGCTCCCGGGACGGCACAGATACGCAGTATTTT | CASSSRDGTDTQYF